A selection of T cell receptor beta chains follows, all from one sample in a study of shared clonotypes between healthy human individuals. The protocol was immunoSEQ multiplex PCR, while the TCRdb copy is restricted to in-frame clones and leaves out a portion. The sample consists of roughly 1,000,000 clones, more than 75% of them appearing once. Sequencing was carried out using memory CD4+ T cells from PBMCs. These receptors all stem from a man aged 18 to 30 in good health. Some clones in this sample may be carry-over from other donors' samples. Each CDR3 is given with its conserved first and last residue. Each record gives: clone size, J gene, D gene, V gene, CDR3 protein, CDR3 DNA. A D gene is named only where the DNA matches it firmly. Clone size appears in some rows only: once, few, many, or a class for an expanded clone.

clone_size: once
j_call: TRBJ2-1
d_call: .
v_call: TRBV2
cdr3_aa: CASSELGTPNEQFF
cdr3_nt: TGTGCCAGCAGTGAGTTGGGGACACCGAATGAGCAGTTCTTC

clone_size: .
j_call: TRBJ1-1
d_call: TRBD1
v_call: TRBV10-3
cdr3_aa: CAISPGQGEAFF
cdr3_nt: TGTGCCATCAGTCCGGGACAGGGAGAAGCTTTCTTT

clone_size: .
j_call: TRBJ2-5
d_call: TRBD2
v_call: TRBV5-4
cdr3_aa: CASSLGGSGRETQYF
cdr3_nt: TGTGCCAGCAGCTTGGGGGGTAGCGGGAGGGAGACCCAGTACTTC

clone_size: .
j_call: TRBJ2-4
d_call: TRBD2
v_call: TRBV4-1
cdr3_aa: CASSQDTGLADLAKNIQYF
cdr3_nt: TGCGCCAGCAGCCAAGATACCGGACTAGCGGACCTAGCCAAAAACATTCAGTACTTC

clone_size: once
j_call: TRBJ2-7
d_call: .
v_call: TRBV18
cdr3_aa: CASSPADQVAEQYF
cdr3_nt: TGTGCCAGCTCACCCGCGGACCAGGTCGCCGAGCAGTACTTC

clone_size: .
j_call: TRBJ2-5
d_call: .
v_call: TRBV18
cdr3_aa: CASSPYRDGETQYF
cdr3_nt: TGTGCCAGCTCACCATATCGGGATGGGGAGACCCAGTACTTC

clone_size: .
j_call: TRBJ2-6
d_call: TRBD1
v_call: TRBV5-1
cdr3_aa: CASSLGGAGANVLTF
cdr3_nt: TGCGCCAGCAGCTTAGGGGGCGCTGGGGCCAACGTCCTGACTTTC

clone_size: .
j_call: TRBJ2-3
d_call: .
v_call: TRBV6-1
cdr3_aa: CASSESFGAQYF
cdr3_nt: TGTGCCAGCAGTGAAAGTTTTGGTGCGCAGTATTTT

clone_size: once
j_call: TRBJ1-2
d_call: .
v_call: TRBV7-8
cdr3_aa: CASSKDLSGGYTF
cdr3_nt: TGTGCCAGCAGCAAGGACCTCTCCGGCGGCTACACCTTC

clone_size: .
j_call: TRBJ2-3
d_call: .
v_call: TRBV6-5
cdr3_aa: CASSYAPAQHTQYF
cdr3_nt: TGTGCCAGCAGTTACGCCCCAGCGCAGCATACGCAGTATTTT

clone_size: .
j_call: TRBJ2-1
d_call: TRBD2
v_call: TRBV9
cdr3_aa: CASSVGLAGFNEQFF
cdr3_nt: TGTGCCAGCAGCGTAGGCCTAGCGGGATTCAATGAGCAGTTCTTC

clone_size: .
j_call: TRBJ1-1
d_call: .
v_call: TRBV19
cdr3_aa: CASSIRWTEAFF
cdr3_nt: TGTGCCAGTAGTATCAGATGGACTGAAGCTTTCTTT

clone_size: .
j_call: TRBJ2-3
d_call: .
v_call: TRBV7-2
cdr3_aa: CASSQGADTQYF
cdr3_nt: TGTGCCAGCAGCCAAGGAGCCGATACGCAGTATTTT

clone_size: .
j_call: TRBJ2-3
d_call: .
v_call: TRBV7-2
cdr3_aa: CASSLGVSITDTQYF
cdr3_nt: TGTGCCAGCAGCTTAGGGGTCAGTATAACAGATACGCAGTATTTT

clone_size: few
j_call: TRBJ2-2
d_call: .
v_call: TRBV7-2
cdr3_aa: CASSLLNPNTGELFF
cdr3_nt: TGTGCCAGCAGCTTATTGAATCCGAACACCGGGGAGCTGTTTTTT

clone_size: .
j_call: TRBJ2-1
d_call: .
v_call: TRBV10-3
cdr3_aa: CAISDIAYNEQFF
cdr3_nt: TGTGCCATCAGTGATATAGCGTACAATGAGCAGTTCTTC

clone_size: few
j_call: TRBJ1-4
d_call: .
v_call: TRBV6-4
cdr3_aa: CASRRTEKLFF
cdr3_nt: TGTGCCAGCAGAAGAACAGAAAAACTGTTTTTT

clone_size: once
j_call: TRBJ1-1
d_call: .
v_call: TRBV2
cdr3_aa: CASGPTGNTEAFF
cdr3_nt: TGTGCCAGCGGACCAACAGGAAACACTGAAGCTTTCTTT

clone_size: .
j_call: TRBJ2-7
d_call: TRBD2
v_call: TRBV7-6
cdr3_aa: CASSLYGRAAYEQYF
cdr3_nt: TGTGCCAGCAGCTTATACGGGAGGGCCGCCTACGAGCAGTACTTC

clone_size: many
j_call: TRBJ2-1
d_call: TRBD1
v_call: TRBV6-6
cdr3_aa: CASSGGDRGYNEQFF
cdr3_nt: TGTGCCAGCAGCGGGGGGGACAGGGGTTACAATGAGCAGTTCTTC

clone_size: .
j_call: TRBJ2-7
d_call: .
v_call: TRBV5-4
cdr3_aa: CASSLDSPGEQYF
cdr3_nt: TGTGCCAGCAGCTTGGATTCTCCGGGCGAGCAGTACTTC

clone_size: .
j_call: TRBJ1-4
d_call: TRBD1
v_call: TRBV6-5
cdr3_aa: CASSYGQVNEKLFF
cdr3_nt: TGTGCCAGCAGTTACGGACAGGTTAATGAAAAACTGTTTTTT

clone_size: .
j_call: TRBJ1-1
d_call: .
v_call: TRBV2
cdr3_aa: CASNTERNTEAFF
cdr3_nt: TGTGCCAGCAACACTGAGCGTAACACTGAAGCTTTCTTT

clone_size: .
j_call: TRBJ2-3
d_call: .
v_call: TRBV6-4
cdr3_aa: CASSRRGLLSTDTQYF
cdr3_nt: TGTGCCAGCAGCAGACGGGGGCTACTCAGCACAGATACGCAGTATTTT

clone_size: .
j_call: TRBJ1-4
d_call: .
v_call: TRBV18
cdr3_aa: CASSLLDRPTNEKLFF
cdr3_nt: TGTGCCAGCTCACTATTAGACAGACCAACTAATGAAAAACTGTTTTTT

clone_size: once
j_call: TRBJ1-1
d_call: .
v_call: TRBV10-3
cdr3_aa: CAISDQQTGGRFEAFF
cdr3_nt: TGTGCCATCAGTGACCAGCAGACCGGGGGGCGATTTGAAGCTTTCTTT

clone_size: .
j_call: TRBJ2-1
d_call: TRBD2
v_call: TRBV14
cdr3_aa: CASSFSGRAGDEQFF
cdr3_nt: TGTGCCAGCAGCTTTAGCGGGAGGGCCGGGGATGAGCAGTTCTTC

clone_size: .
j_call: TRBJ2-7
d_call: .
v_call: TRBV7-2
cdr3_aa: CASSLARSVIYEQYF
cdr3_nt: TGTGCCAGCAGCTTAGCGCGTAGTGTCATCTACGAGCAGTACTTC

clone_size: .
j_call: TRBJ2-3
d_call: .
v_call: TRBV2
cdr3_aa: CASSQDATDTQYF
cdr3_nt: TGTGCCAGCAGTCAAGACGCAACAGATACGCAGTATTTT

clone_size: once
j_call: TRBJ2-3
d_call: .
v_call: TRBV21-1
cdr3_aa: CASSQATPLLSTDTQYF
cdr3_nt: TGTGCCAGCAGCCAAGCCACGCCCCTCCTCAGCACAGATACGCAGTATTTT

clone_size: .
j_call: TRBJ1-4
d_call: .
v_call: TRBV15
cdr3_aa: CATSRAGGNEKLFF
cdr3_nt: TGTGCCACCAGCAGAGCTGGGGGAAATGAAAAACTGTTTTTT

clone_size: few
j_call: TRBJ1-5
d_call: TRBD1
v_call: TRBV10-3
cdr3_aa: CAISGTGDSNQPQHF
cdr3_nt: TGTGCCATCAGTGGGACAGGGGATAGCAATCAGCCCCAGCATTTT

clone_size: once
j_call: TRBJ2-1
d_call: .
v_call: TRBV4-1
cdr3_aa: CASSQGLGRDEPYNEQFF
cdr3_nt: TGCGCCAGCAGCCAAGGTCTTGGGCGGGACGAACCCTACAATGAGCAGTTCTTC

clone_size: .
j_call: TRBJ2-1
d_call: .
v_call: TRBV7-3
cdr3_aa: CASSSARGPKEENEQFF
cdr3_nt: TGTGCCAGCAGCTCTGCCCGTGGGCCGAAGGAGGAGAATGAGCAGTTCTTC

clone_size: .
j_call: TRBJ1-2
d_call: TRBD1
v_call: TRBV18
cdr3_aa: CASSQGQGTNYGYTF
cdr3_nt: TGTGCCAGCTCACAAGGACAGGGCACTAACTATGGCTACACCTTC

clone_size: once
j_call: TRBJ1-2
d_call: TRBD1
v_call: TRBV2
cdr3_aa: CASTPGQGSSYTF
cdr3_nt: TGTGCCAGCACCCCGGGACAGGGAAGTAGCTACACCTTC

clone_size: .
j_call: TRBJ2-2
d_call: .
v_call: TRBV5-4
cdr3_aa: CASTTGIGNTGELFF
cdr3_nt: TGTGCCAGCACCACAGGGATCGGGAACACCGGGGAGCTGTTTTTT

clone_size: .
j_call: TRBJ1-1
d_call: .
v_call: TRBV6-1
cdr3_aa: CASSEVSATGAFF
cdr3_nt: TGTGCCAGCAGTGAGGTTAGTGCCACGGGGGCTTTCTTT

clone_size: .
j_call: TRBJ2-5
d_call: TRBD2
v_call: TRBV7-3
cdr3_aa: CASSPSWTSGEQYF
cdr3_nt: TGTGCCAGCAGCCCCTCGTGGACTAGCGGTGAGCAGTACTTC

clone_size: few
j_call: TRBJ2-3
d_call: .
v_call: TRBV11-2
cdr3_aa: CASSPRLASTDTQYF
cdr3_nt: TGTGCCAGCAGCCCACGACTGGCGAGCACAGATACGCAGTATTTT

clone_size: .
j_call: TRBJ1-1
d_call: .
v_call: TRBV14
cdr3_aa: CASSQVSGVTEAFF
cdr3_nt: TGTGCCAGCAGCCAAGTCTCGGGGGTCACTGAAGCTTTCTTT

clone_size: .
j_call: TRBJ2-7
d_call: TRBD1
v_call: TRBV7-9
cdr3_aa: CASSLWGQGARVGSYEQYF
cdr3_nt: TGTGCCAGCAGCTTATGGGGACAGGGGGCGCGTGTGGGGTCCTACGAGCAGTACTTC